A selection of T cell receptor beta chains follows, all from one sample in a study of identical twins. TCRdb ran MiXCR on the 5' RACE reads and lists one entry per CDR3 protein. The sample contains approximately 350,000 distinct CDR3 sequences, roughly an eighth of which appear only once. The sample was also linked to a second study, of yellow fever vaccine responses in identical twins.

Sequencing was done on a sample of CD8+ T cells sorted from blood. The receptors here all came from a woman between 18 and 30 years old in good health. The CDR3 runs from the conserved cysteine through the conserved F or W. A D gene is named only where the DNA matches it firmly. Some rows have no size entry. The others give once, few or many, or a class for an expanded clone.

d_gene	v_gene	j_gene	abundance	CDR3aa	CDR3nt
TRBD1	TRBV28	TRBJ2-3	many	CASSFGQGSDTQYF	TGTGCCAGCAGTTTCGGACAGGGTAGTGATACGCAGTATTTT
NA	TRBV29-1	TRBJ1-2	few	CSAVGVDGLYGYTF	TGCAGCGCTGTAGGGGTCGATGGGTTGTATGGCTACACCTTC
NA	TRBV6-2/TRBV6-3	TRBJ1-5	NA	CASSNSRGASNQPQHF	TGTGCCAGCAGTAACTCCAGGGGAGCAAGCAATCAGCCCCAGCATTTT
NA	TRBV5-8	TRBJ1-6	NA	CASSRPTGHFSPLHF	TGTGCCAGCAGCCGCCCGACAGGACACTTTTCACCCCTCCACTTT
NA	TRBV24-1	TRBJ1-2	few	CATSDGSTPAYGYTF	TGTGCCACCAGTGACGGCTCGACACCAGCCTATGGCTACACCTTC
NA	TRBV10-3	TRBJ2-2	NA	CAIRSTGNTGELFF	TGTGCCATCAGATCGACAGGGAACACCGGGGAGCTGTTTTTT
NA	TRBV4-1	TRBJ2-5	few	CASSPEATRQETQYF	TGCGCCAGCAGCCCCGAGGCCACTAGACAAGAGACCCAGTACTTC
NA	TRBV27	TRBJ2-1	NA	CASRVQMSSYNEQFF	TGTGCCAGCAGAGTACAGATGAGCTCCTACAATGAGCAGTTCTTC
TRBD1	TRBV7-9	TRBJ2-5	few	CASSLKTGNQETQYF	TGTGCCAGCAGCCTAAAGACAGGGAACCAAGAGACCCAGTACTTC
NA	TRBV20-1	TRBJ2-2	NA	CSARDPGDRRNTGELVF	TGCAGTGCTAGAGACCCGGGTGACAGGAGGAACACCGGGGAGCTGGTTTTT
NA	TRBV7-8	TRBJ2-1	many	CASSIPSGYYNEQFF	TGTGCCAGCAGCATCCCCAGCGGATACTACAATGAGCAGTTCTTC
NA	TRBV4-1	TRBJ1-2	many	CASSQGNYGYTF	TGCGCCAGCAGCCAAGGCAACTATGGCTACACCTTC
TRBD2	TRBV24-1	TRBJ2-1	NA	CATSDSQGGRSWNEQFF	TGTGCCACCAGTGATTCCCAGGGCGGGAGGTCCTGGAATGAGCAGTTCTTC
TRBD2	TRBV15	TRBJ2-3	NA	CATSKKGGGFPDTQYF	TGTGCCACCAGCAAAAAAGGCGGGGGGTTCCCAGATACGCAGTATTTT
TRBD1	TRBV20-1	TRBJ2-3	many	CSAYTGVSADTQYF	TGCAGTGCTTACACAGGGGTCTCGGCAGATACGCAGTATTTT
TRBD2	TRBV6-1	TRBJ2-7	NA	CASSTSGRSYEQYF	TGTGCCAGCAGCACTAGCGGGAGGTCCTACGAGCAGTACTTC
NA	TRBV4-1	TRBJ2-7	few	CASSQVENDLQYF	TGCGCCAGCAGCCAAGTTGAGAACGACCTACAGTACTTC
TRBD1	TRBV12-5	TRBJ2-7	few	CASGLRDRGSYEQYF	TGTGCTAGTGGTTTGAGGGACAGGGGCTCCTACGAGCAGTACTTC
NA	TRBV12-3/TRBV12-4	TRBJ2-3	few	CASSLKGFTDTQYF	TGTGCCAGCAGTTTAAAAGGGTTCACAGATACGCAGTATTTT
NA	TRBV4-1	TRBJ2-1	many	CASSPPGGEQFF	TGCGCCAGCAGCCCCCCGGGCGGTGAGCAGTTCTTC
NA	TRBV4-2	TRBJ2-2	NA	CASSQDLPRARSTGELFF	TGTGCCAGCAGCCAAGACCTTCCAAGGGCCCGGAGCACCGGGGAGCTGTTTTTT
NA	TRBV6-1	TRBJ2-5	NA	CASTSGGAGETQYF	TGTGCCAGCACCTCAGGGGGGGCCGGGGAGACCCAGTACTTC
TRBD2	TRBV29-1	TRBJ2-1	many	CSVVVGGRNEQFF	TGCAGCGTTGTCGTGGGAGGGCGAAATGAGCAGTTCTTC
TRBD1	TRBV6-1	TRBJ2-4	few	CASSFNGEGAAKNIQYF	TGTGCCAGCAGCTTCAATGGAGAGGGGGCAGCCAAAAACATTCAGTACTTC
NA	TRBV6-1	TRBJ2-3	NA	CATDYGTAYTDTQYF	TGTGCCACAGACTACGGGACGGCCTACACAGATACGCAGTATTTT
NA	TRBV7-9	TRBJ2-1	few	CASSSTGNYNEQFF	TGTGCCAGCAGCTCGACTGGGAACTACAATGAGCAGTTCTTC
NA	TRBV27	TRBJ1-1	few	CASSFLGSSVSEAFF	TGTGCCAGCAGTTTTTTGGGTTCTTCTGTTTCTGAAGCTTTCTTT
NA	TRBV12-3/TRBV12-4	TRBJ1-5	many	CASSLGEHNQPQHF	TGTGCCAGCAGTTTGGGGGAGCATAATCAGCCCCAGCATTTT
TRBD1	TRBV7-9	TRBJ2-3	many	CASSRNRGVLSTDTQYF	TGTGCCAGCAGCCGAAACAGGGGAGTTTTGAGCACAGATACGCAGTATTTT
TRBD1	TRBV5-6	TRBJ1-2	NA	CASSYGTGVSF	TGTGCCAGCAGCTACGGGACAGGAGTATCCTTC
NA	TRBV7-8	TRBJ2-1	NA	CASSFRGAHGLSLNEQFF	TGTGCCAGCAGCTTCCGGGGGGCCCATGGACTGAGCCTAAATGAGCAGTTCTTC
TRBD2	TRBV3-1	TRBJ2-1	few	CASSQDALAGRYNEQFF	TGTGCCAGCAGCCAAGACGCATTAGCGGGGAGATACAATGAGCAGTTCTTC
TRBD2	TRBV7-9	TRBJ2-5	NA	CASSAKRPTRGADQETQYF	TGTGCCAGCAGCGCCAAACGCCCAACGCGGGGGGCTGACCAAGAGACCCAGTACTTC
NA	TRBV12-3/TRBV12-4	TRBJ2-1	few	CASRFDRWGINEQFF	TGTGCCAGCAGATTCGACAGGTGGGGTATCAATGAGCAGTTCTTC
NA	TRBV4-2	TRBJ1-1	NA	CASSQGRADTMNTEAFF	TGTGCCAGCAGCCAAGGGAGGGCGGACACCATGAACACTGAAGCTTTCTTT
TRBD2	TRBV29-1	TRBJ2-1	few	CSVPGLADNEQFF	TGCAGCGTACCGGGACTAGCGGACAATGAGCAGTTCTTC
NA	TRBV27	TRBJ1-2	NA	CASSFTRNYGYTF	TGTGCCAGCAGTTTCACCCGGAACTATGGCTACACCTTC
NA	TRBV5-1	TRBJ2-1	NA	CASSLGGGPINEQFF	TGCGCCAGCAGCTTGGGAGGGGGGCCCATCAATGAGCAGTTCTTC
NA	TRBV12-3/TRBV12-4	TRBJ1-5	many	CASSAQGWNQPQHF	TGTGCCAGCAGTGCCCAGGGGTGGAATCAGCCCCAGCATTTT
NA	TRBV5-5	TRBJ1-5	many	CASSPGANQPQHF	TGTGCCAGCAGCCCGGGAGCCAATCAGCCCCAGCATTTT
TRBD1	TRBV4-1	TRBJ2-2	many	CASSQRTGDTGELFF	TGCGCCAGCAGCCAGAGGACAGGGGACACCGGGGAGCTGTTTTTT
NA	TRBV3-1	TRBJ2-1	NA	CASSPRDPPYNEQFF	TGTGCCAGCAGCCCCCGGGACCCGCCCTACAATGAGCAGTTCTTC
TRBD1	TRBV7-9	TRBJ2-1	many	CASRPTGGVVNEQFF	TGTGCCAGCAGACCCACAGGGGGTGTTGTCAATGAGCAGTTCTTC
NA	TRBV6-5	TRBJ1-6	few	CASSYTMSSYNSPLHF	TGTGCCAGCAGTTACACGATGAGCTCCTATAATTCACCCCTCCACTTT
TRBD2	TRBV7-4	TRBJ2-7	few	CASSLVRCGLAGPSYEQYF	TGTGCCAGCAGCTTAGTTAGATGTGGGCTAGCGGGGCCCTCCTACGAGCAGTACTTC
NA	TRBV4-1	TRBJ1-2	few	CASSQASLGGEGYTF	TGCGCCAGCAGCCAAGCCTCTCTAGGCGGAGAAGGCTACACCTTC
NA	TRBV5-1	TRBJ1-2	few	CASSSGNPYYGYTF	TGCGCCAGCAGCTCAGGGAACCCGTACTATGGCTACACCTTC
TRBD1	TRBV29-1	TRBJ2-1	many	CSVEGLTGLSEQFF	TGCAGCGTTGAAGGCCTGACAGGGCTGTCTGAGCAGTTCTTC
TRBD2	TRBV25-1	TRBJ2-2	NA	CASSAYSGRADDTGELFF	TGTGCCAGCAGTGCGTATAGCGGGAGGGCCGATGACACCGGGGAGCTGTTTTTT
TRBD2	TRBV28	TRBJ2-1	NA	CASSWTSGGYEQFF	TGTGCCAGCAGTTGGACTAGCGGTGGCTATGAGCAGTTCTTC
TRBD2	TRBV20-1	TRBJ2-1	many	CSASRPGGRSNEQFF	TGCAGTGCTAGTCGTCCGGGAGGAAGGTCAAATGAGCAGTTCTTC